This T cell receptor beta chain is from a study of T-cell reconstitution after alpha-beta-depleted transplantation in children. Study outcomes and limitations: At around two months after transplant, the alpha-beta T cells were reportedly derived from several hundred expanded clones that came from non-depleted graft cells. Surviving recipient T cells and thymic progenitors accounted for the high day-60 TCRbeta diversity observed in some patients.

This clonotype occurred a few times. Its antigen is unidentified. During its preparation, the TCRbeta library received unique molecular identifiers. Using its own MiXCR run on the PCR reads, TCRdb lists one record per CDR3 protein. The sample has under 850,000 distinct CDR3 sequences, about 12% seen once. The CDR3 extends over 17 amino acids. With V trimmed by 3 bases and J by 2 bases, 10 bases remained unmatched. The V call is TRBV12-3 or TRBV12-4, the J call TRBJ2-5, with 9 bases fitting TRBD2. This sequence was found in a girl aged 2 to 9 with congenital amegakaryocytic thrombocytopenia, due to receive a stem cell transplant. This specimen was PBMCs, taken before TCRalphabeta/CD19-depleted stem cell transplant. CDR3 DNA: TGTGCCAGCAGTTTGGGAGCGGGAGGCCGTGGGCAAGAGACCCAGTACTTC. Translating it yields CASSLGAGGRGQETQYF.